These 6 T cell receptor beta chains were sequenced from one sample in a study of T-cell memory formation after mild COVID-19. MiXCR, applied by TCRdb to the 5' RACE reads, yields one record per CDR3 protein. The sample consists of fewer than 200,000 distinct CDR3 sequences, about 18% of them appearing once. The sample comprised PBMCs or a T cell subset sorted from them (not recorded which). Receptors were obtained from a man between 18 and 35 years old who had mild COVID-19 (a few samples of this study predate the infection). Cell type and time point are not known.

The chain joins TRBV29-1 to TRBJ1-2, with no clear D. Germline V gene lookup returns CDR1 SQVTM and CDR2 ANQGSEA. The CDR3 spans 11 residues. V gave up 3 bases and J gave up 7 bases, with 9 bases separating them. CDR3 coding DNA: TGCAGCGTTGACAGTGTCGCTGGCTACACCTTC. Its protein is CSVDSVAGYTF. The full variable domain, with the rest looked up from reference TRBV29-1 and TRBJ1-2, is SAVISQKPSRDICQRGTSLTIQCQVDSQVTMMFWYRQQPGQSLTLIATANQGSEATYESGFVIDKFPISRPNLTFSTLTVSNMSPEDSSIYLCSVDSVAGYTFGSGTRLTVV.

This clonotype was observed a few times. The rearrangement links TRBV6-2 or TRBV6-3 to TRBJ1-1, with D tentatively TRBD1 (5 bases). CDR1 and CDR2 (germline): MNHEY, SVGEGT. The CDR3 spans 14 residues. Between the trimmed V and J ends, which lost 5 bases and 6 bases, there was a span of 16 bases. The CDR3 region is CASSPDSSFAEAFF. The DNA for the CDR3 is TGTGCCAGCAGTCCTGACAGTTCTTTCGCTGAAGCTTTCTTT.

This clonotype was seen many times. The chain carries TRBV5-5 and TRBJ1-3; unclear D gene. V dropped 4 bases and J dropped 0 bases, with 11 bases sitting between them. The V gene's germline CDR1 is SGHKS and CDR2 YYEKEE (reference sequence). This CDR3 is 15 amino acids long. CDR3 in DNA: TGTGCCAGCAGCCCCGACCCTCACTCTGGAAACACCATATATTTT. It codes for CASSPDPHSGNTIYF.

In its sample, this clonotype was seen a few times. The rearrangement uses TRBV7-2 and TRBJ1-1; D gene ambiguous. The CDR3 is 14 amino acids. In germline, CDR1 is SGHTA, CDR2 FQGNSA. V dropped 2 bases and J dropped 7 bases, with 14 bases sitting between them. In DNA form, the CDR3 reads TGTGCCAGCAGCTTATCGAGGACGTCAGATGAAGCTTTCTTT. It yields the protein CASSLSRTSDEAFF. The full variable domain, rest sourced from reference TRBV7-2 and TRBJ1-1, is GAGVSQSPSNKVTEKGKDVELRCDPISGHTALYWYRQSLGQGLEFLIYFQGNSAPDKSGLPSDRFSAERTGGSVSTLTIQRTQQEDSAVYLCASSLSRTSDEAFFGQGTRLTVV.

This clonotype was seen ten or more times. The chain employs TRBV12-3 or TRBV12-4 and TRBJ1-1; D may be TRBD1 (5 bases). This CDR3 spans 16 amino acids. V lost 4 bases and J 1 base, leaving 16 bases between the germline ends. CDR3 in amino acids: CASSYRDGLKNTEAFF. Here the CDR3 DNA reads TGTGCCAGCAGTTACCGGGACGGGTTGAAGAACACTGAAGCTTTCTTT.

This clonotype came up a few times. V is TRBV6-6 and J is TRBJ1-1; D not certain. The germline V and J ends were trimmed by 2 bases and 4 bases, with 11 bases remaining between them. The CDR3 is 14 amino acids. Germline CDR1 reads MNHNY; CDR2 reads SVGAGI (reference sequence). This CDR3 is CASSYTVSGTEAFF. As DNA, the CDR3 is TGTGCCAGCAGTTACACGGTGAGTGGCACTGAAGCTTTCTTT.